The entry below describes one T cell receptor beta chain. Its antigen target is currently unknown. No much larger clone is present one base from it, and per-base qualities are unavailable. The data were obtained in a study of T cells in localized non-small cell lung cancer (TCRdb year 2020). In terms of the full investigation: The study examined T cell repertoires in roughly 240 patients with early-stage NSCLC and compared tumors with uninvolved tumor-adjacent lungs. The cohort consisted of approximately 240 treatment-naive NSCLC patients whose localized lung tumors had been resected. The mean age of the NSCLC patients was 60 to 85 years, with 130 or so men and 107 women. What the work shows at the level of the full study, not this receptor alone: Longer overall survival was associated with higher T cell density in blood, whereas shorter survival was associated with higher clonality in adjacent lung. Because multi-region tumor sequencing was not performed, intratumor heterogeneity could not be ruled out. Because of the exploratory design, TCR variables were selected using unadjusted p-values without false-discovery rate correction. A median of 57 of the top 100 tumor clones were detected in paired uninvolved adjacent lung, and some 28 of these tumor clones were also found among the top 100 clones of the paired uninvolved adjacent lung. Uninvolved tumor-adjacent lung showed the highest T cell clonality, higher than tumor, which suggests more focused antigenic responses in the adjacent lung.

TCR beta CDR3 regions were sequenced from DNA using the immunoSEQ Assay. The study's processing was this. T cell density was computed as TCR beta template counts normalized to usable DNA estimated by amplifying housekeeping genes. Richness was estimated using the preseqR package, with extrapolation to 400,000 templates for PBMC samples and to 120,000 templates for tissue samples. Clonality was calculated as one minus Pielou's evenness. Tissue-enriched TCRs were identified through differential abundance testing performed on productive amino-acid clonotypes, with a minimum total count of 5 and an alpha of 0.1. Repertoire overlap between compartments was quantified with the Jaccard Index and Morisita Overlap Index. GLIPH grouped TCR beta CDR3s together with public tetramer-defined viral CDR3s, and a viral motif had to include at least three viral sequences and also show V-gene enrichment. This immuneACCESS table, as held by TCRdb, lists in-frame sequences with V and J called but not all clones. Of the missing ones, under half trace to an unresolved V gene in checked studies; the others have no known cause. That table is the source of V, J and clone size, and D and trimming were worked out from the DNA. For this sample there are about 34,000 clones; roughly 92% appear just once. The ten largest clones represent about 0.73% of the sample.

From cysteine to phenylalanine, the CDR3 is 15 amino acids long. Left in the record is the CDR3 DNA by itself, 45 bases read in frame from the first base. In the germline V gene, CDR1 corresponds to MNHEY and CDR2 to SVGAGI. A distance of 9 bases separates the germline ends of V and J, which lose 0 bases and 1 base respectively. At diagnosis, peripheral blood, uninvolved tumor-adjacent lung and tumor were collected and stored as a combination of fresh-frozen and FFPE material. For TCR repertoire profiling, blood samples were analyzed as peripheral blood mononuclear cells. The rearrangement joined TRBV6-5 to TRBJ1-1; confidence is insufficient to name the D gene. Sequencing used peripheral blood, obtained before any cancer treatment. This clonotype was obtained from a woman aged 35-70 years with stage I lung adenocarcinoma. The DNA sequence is TGTGCCAGCAGTTACTCGAGGGCATCGAACACTGAAGCTTTCTTT. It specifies CASSYSRASNTEAFF.